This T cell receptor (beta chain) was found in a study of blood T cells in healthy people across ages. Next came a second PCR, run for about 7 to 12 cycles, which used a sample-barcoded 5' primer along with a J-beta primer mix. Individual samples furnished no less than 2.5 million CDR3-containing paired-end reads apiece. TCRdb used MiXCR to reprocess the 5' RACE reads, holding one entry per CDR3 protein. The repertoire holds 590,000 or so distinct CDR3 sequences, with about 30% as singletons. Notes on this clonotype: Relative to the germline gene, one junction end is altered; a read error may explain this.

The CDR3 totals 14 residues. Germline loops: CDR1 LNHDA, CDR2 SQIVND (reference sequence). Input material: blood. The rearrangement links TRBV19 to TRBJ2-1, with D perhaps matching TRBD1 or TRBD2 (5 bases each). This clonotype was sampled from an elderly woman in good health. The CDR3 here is CASSDTWGYNAQFF. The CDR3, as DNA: TGTGCCAGTTCGGATACTTGGGGGTACAATGCGCAGTTCTTC.